These T cell receptor beta chains were read from a single sample in a study of T-cell reconstitution after alpha-beta-depleted transplantation in children. Each CDR3 protein gets one entry after TCRdb re-called the PCR reads with MiXCR. The sample consists of 300,000 to 400,000 distinct CDR3 sequences, around 16% of them appearing once. Material: PBMCs, mostly from graft donor cells, obtained 360 days after TCRalphabeta/CD19-depleted stem cell transplant. Receptors originate from a male patient aged 2-9 years who had a stem cell transplant for acute lymphoblastic leukemia, so the T cells may come from the graft donor. Both conserved end residues are part of each CDR3. Each record gives: D gene, J gene, V gene, clone size, CDR3 DNA, CDR3 protein. The D gene is left open where the match is weak. A row's size may be missing; if present it is once, few, many or a size class.

D: TRBD1
J: TRBJ2-5
V: TRBV11-2
size: few
DNA: TGTGCCAGCACCCACACAGGGGGCGGCGGAGAGACCCAGTACTTC
CDR3: CASTHTGGGGETQYF

D: TRBD1
J: TRBJ2-3
V: TRBV10-3
size: few
DNA: TGTGCCATCAGTGATGGACAGGGAAGGGATACGCAGTATTTT
CDR3: CAISDGQGRDTQYF

D: -
J: TRBJ1-4
V: TRBV20-1
size: -
DNA: TGCAGTGCTAGTCGATACCCTACTGAAAAACTGTTTTTT
CDR3: CSASRYPTEKLFF

D: -
J: TRBJ2-1
V: TRBV28
size: -
DNA: TGTGCCAGCAGTAGCAATCGGGCCTCCTACAATGAGCAGTTCTTC
CDR3: CASSSNRASYNEQFF

D: -
J: TRBJ1-4
V: TRBV6-1
size: few
DNA: TGTGCCAGCACCTCGGTTACCCAAACAGTCGGCGAAAAACTGTTTTTT
CDR3: CASTSVTQTVGEKLFF

D: TRBD1
J: TRBJ1-1
V: TRBV11-2
size: -
DNA: TGTGCCAGCAGCTTAGTGCCGGGACAGAACTTGAACACTGAAGCTTTCTTT
CDR3: CASSLVPGQNLNTEAFF

D: -
J: TRBJ2-7
V: TRBV7-9
size: few
DNA: TGTGCCAGCAGCCATACCTACGAGCAGTACTTC
CDR3: CASSHTYEQYF

D: TRBD2
J: TRBJ2-7
V: TRBV25-1
size: many
DNA: TGTGCCAGCAGTGATTTAACTAGCGGCTACGAGCAGTACTTC
CDR3: CASSDLTSGYEQYF

D: TRBD1
J: TRBJ2-4
V: TRBV2
size: -
DNA: TGTGCCAGTGGGGACAGGGTAAAAATCTCAGCCAAAAACATTCAGTACTTC
CDR3: CASGDRVKISAKNIQYF

D: TRBD1
J: TRBJ2-7
V: TRBV15
size: few
DNA: TGTGCCACCAGCAGAGGGCCGGGACAGCGTTACGAGCAGTACTTC
CDR3: CATSRGPGQRYEQYF

D: TRBD1
J: TRBJ2-3
V: TRBV20-1
size: few
DNA: TGCAGTGCTAGAGCTAGAGACCCCTTATCCGGGACAGGGTCTCCTACGCAGTATTTT
CDR3: CSARARDPLSGTGSPTQYF

D: TRBD1
J: TRBJ2-2
V: TRBV7-2
size: -
DNA: TGTGCCAGCAGCTTAGGGTGGACAGGGCCCGGGGAGCTGTTTTTT
CDR3: CASSLGWTGPGELFF

D: TRBD2
J: TRBJ2-7
V: TRBV25-1
size: many
DNA: TGTGCCACCGAAGTTGGGGGACTAGCGGGCAGCTCCTACGAGCAGTACTTC
CDR3: CATEVGGLAGSSYEQYF

D: -
J: TRBJ2-4
V: TRBV10-3
size: many
DNA: TGTGCCATCAGTCAAGGGGATAATGCGGGAAAAAACATTCAGTACTTC
CDR3: CAISQGDNAGKNIQYF

D: -
J: TRBJ2-3
V: TRBV10-3
size: -
DNA: TGTGCCATCAGTTCCCCTAGGACAGGCACAGATACGCAGTATTTT
CDR3: CAISSPRTGTDTQYF

D: -
J: TRBJ2-5
V: TRBV29-1
size: -
DNA: TGCAGCTTCGTTGGGTCAGTACAAGAGACCCAGTACTTC
CDR3: CSFVGSVQETQYF

D: TRBD2
J: TRBJ2-3
V: TRBV9
size: many
DNA: TGTGCCAGCAAGAGACTAGCGGATACCACAGATACGCAGTATTTT
CDR3: CASKRLADTTDTQYF

D: TRBD1
J: TRBJ2-7
V: TRBV27
size: -
DNA: TGTGCCAGCAGCCCCGGACTCCAACTGGGACAGGGAGACTACGAGCAGTACTTC
CDR3: CASSPGLQLGQGDYEQYF

D: -
J: TRBJ2-3
V: TRBV30
size: -
DNA: TGTGCCTGGAGTGTACATGTAGGACCCACAGATACGCAGTATTTT
CDR3: CAWSVHVGPTDTQYF

D: -
J: TRBJ2-3
V: TRBV7-3
size: -
DNA: TGTGCCAGCAGCTCCCAGGGGGGGAGGGCAGATACGCAGTATTTT
CDR3: CASSSQGGRADTQYF

D: -
J: TRBJ2-1
V: TRBV27
size: -
DNA: TGTGCCAGCAGTTCCTTCTTAGTTGGCAATGAGCAGTTCTTC
CDR3: CASSSFLVGNEQFF

D: TRBD2
J: TRBJ2-1
V: TRBV28
size: few
DNA: TGTGCCAGCAGTCCATGGACTAGCGGGAAGTACAATGAGCAGTTCTTC
CDR3: CASSPWTSGKYNEQFF

D: -
J: TRBJ2-3
V: TRBV4-1
size: -
DNA: TGCGCCAGCAGCAGGAGATCCGGGGCAGATACGCAGTATTTT
CDR3: CASSRRSGADTQYF

D: -
J: TRBJ2-7
V: TRBV12-3/TRBV12-4
size: many
DNA: TGTGCCAGCAGTTTGAACTACTACGAGCAGTACTTC
CDR3: CASSLNYYEQYF

D: -
J: TRBJ2-7
V: TRBV11-1
size: many
DNA: TGTGCCAGCAGCGTGGCGGGCGCCAGATTCCTCTACGAGCAGTACTTC
CDR3: CASSVAGARFLYEQYF

D: TRBD2
J: TRBJ2-5
V: TRBV5-1
size: few
DNA: TGCGCCAGCAGCTTGGGGGCTAGCGGGTTTCAAGAGACCCAGTACTTC
CDR3: CASSLGASGFQETQYF

D: TRBD1
J: TRBJ2-2
V: TRBV4-1
size: -
DNA: TGCGCCAGCAGCCAAGATCAGGGACAGGGGGTTTCTCGGAACACCGGGGAGCTGTTTTTT
CDR3: CASSQDQGQGVSRNTGELFF

D: TRBD2
J: TRBJ2-3
V: TRBV20-1
size: few
DNA: TGCAGTGCTAGGTTAGGGCTAGCGGGAGCGGATACGCAGTATTTT
CDR3: CSARLGLAGADTQYF

D: -
J: TRBJ2-2
V: TRBV5-1
size: -
DNA: TGCGCCAGCAGCAGGGGGGACGATTACCCCGGGGAGCTGTTTTTT
CDR3: CASSRGDDYPGELFF

D: -
J: TRBJ2-7
V: TRBV10-3
size: -
DNA: TGTGCCATCAGTGAGTCGGGGACCGTGTCCGAGCAGTACTTC
CDR3: CAISESGTVSEQYF

D: TRBD1
J: TRBJ2-2
V: TRBV7-6
size: many
DNA: TGTGCCAGCAGCCCCATGACAGGGGGCTACGGGGAGCTGTTTTTT
CDR3: CASSPMTGGYGELFF

D: -
J: TRBJ2-3
V: TRBV20-1
size: few
DNA: TGCAGTGCTAGAGAGGGAGAGGGTACGCAGTATTTT
CDR3: CSAREGEGTQYF

D: TRBD2
J: TRBJ2-3
V: TRBV24-1
size: -
DNA: TGTGCCACAGAACCGGGACTAGCGGGAGGGCCTCCAGATACGCAGTATTTT
CDR3: CATEPGLAGGPPDTQYF

D: -
J: TRBJ2-2
V: TRBV7-6
size: few
DNA: TGTGCCAGCAGCTTATTAGGGATGGAGCTGTTTTTT
CDR3: CASSLLGMELFF

D: -
J: TRBJ2-3
V: TRBV29-1
size: few
DNA: TGCAGCGTTAGAGGGGGTCCGGATACGCAGTATTTT
CDR3: CSVRGGPDTQYF

D: -
J: TRBJ2-5
V: TRBV28
size: -
DNA: TGTGCCAGCAGTTTTGGGACGACTAAATTAGAGACCCAGTACTTC
CDR3: CASSFGTTKLETQYF

D: -
J: TRBJ2-1
V: TRBV4-3
size: few
DNA: TGCGCCAGCAGCCAAGATCCCTCTGCCGGCGGCTCCTACAATGAGCAGTTCTTC
CDR3: CASSQDPSAGGSYNEQFF

D: TRBD1
J: TRBJ1-5
V: TRBV3-1
size: -
DNA: TGTGCCAGCAGCCAAGGGTACAGGGGACAGTACCGCAATCAGCCCCAGCATTTT
CDR3: CASSQGYRGQYRNQPQHF

D: TRBD1
J: TRBJ2-6
V: TRBV28
size: -
DNA: TGTGCCAGCAGTCCCCACAGGGGATGGGCCAACGTCCTGACTTTC
CDR3: CASSPHRGWANVLTF

D: -
J: TRBJ2-7
V: TRBV20-1
size: few
DNA: TGCAGTGCTAGACAGTATATCGACGAGCAGTACTTC
CDR3: CSARQYIDEQYF

D: -
J: TRBJ2-5
V: TRBV14
size: -
DNA: TGTGCCAGCAGCCAAGATATGGGGGAGGAGACCCAGTACTTC
CDR3: CASSQDMGEETQYF

D: TRBD1
J: TRBJ2-7
V: TRBV4-2
size: many
DNA: TGTGCCAGCAGCCAAGATTTGGGACAGGGGTACGAGCAGTACTTC
CDR3: CASSQDLGQGYEQYF

D: TRBD1
J: TRBJ1-1
V: TRBV12-3/TRBV12-4
size: many
DNA: TGTGCCAGCAAGGGGACAGGGAGTGCCACTGAAGCTTTCTTT
CDR3: CASKGTGSATEAFF

D: TRBD1
J: TRBJ2-7
V: TRBV7-9
size: few
DNA: TGTGCCAGCAGCTTAGACGGGACAGGGGGCTACGAGCAGTACTTC
CDR3: CASSLDGTGGYEQYF

D: -
J: TRBJ2-1
V: TRBV23-1
size: few
DNA: TGCGCCAGCAGGGCCCATAGCTCCTACAATGAGCAGTTCTTC
CDR3: CASRAHSSYNEQFF

D: -
J: TRBJ2-7
V: TRBV14
size: few
DNA: TGTGCCAGCAGCCAATACGGGGTCTCTTACGAGCAGTACTTC
CDR3: CASSQYGVSYEQYF

D: TRBD2
J: TRBJ2-2
V: TRBV4-2
size: -
DNA: TGTGCCAGCAGCCAAGATCCTGGACTAGCGGGAGGACCGAACACCGGGGAGCTGTTTTTT
CDR3: CASSQDPGLAGGPNTGELFF

D: -
J: TRBJ2-2
V: TRBV27
size: few
DNA: TGTGCCAGCAGTTTAGAATTCGTGGCCGGGGAGCTGTTTTTT
CDR3: CASSLEFVAGELFF

D: TRBD1
J: TRBJ1-5
V: TRBV15
size: -
DNA: TGTGCCACCAGCCCGGGACAGGGAGAATATAGCAATCAGCCCCAGCATTTT
CDR3: CATSPGQGEYSNQPQHF

D: -
J: TRBJ2-5
V: TRBV20-1
size: many
DNA: TGCAGTGCAGTTGGCCTAGCGTCATATCAAGAGACCCAGTACTTC
CDR3: CSAVGLASYQETQYF

D: -
J: TRBJ2-1
V: TRBV27
size: -
DNA: TGTGCCAGCAGCTGGATGGACGGTGACAATGAGCAGTTCTTC
CDR3: CASSWMDGDNEQFF

D: -
J: TRBJ2-5
V: TRBV29-1
size: -
DNA: TGCAGCGTTGTCGGGGTGGGAGAGACCCAGTACTTC
CDR3: CSVVGVGETQYF

D: -
J: TRBJ2-1
V: TRBV11-2
size: -
DNA: TGTGCCAGCAGCTTAGATACCTTGGACAATGAGCAGTTCTTC
CDR3: CASSLDTLDNEQFF

D: -
J: TRBJ2-5
V: TRBV4-1
size: many
DNA: TGCGCCAGCAGCCAAGCCTGGACAAGGACCCAAGAGACCCAGTACTTC
CDR3: CASSQAWTRTQETQYF

D: TRBD1
J: TRBJ2-1
V: TRBV9
size: -
DNA: TGTGCCAGCAGCGGACAGGGGTCGTCCTACAATGAGCAGTTCTTC
CDR3: CASSGQGSSYNEQFF

D: TRBD2
J: TRBJ2-7
V: TRBV11-1
size: -
DNA: TGTGCCAGCAGCGACGACTGGGACGGAGCGGGAGTTAGCTCCTACGAGCAGTACTTC
CDR3: CASSDDWDGAGVSSYEQYF

D: -
J: TRBJ2-2
V: TRBV7-9
size: -
DNA: TGTGCCAGCATCAGAGGGGCGGAGAGGTCCACCGGGGAGCTGTTTTTT
CDR3: CASIRGAERSTGELFF

D: -
J: TRBJ1-2
V: TRBV5-1
size: few
DNA: TGCGCCAGCAGCTTCACAGAGAGCGATGGCTACACCTTC
CDR3: CASSFTESDGYTF

D: TRBD1
J: TRBJ2-6
V: TRBV28
size: -
DNA: TGTGCCAGCAGGGACAGGGTAGCCTCTGGGGCCAACGTCCTGACTTTC
CDR3: CASRDRVASGANVLTF